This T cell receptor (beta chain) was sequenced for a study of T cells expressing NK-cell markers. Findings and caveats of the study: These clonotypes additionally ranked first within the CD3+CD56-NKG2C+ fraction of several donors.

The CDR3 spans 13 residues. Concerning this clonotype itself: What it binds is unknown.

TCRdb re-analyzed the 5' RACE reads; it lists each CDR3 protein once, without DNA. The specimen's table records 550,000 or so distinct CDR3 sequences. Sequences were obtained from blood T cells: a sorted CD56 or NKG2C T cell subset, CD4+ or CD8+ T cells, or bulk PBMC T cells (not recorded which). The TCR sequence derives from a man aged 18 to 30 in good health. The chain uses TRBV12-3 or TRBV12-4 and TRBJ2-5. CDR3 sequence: CASSAPNEETQYF.